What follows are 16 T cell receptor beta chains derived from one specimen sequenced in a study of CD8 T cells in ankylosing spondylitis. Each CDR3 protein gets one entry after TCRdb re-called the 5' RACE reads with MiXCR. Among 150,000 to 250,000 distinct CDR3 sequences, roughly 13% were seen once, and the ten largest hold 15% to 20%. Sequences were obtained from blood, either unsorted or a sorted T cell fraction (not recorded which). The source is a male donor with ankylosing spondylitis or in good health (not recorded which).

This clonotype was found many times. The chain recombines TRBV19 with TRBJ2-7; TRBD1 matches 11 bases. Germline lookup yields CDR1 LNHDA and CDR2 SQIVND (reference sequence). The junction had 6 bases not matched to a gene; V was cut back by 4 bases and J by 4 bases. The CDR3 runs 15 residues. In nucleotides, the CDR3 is TGTGCCAGTAGTACCGGACAGGGGGCTATGTACGAGCAGTACTTC. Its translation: CASSTGQGAMYEQYF.

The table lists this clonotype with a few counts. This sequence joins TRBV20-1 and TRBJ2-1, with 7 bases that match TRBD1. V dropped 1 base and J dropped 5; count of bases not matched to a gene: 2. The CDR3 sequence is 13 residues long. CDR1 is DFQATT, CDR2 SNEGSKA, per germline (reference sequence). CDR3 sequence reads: CSARGDRDNEQFF. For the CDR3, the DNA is TGCAGTGCTAGAGGGGACAGAGACAATGAGCAGTTCTTC.

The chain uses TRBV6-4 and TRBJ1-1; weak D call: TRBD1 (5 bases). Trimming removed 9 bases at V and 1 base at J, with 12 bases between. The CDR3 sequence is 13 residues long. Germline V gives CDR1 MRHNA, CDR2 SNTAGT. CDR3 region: CASGEGPNTEAFF. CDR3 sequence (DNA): TGTGCCAGTGGTGAGGGACCGAACACTGAAGCTTTCTTT.

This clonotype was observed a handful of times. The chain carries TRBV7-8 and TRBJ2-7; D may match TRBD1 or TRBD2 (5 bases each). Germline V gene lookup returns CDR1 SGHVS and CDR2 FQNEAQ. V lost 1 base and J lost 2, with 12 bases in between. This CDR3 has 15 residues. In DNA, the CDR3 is TGTGCCAGCAGCTTAGTGGGGGAGTGGACCTACGAGCAGTACTTC. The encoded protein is CASSLVGEWTYEQYF.

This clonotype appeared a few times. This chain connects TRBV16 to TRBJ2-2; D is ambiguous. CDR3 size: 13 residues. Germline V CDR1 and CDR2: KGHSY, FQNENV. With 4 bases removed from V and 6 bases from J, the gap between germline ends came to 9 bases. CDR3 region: CASSPYDAGELFF. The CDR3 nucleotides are TGTGCCAGCAGCCCCTACGACGCCGGGGAGCTGTTTTTT. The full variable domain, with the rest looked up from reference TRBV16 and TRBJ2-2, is GEEVAQTPKHLVRGEGQKAKLYCAPIKGHSYVFWYQQVLKNEFKFLISFQNENVFDETGMPKERFSAKCLPNSPCSLEIQATKLEDSAVYFCASSPYDAGELFFGEGSRLTVL.

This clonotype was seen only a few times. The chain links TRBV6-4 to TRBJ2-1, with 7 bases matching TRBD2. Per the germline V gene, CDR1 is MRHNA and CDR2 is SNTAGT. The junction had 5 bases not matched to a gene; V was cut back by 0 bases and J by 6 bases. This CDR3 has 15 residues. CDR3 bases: TGTGCCAGCAGTGACTCGGGGGAGGGCCTCAATGAGCAGTTCTTC. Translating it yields CASSDSGEGLNEQFF.

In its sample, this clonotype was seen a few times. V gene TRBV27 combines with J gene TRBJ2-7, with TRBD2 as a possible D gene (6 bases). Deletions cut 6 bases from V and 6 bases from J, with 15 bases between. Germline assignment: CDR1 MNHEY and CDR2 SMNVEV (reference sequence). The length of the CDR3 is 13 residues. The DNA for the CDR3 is TGTGCCAGCAGCCCCTTTCCCGGGGGCGAGCAGTACTTC. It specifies CASSPFPGGEQYF.

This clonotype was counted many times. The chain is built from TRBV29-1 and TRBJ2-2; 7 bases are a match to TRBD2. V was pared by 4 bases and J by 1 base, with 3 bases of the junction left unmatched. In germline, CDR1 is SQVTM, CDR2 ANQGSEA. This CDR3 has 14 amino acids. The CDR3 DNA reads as TGCAGCGTTGTACCTAGCGGGAACACCGGGGAGCTGTTTTTT. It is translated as CSVVPSGNTGELFF.

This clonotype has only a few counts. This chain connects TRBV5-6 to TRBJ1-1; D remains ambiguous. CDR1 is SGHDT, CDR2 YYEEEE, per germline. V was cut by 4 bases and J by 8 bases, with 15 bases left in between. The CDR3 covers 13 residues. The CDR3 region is CASSAKDGKEAFF. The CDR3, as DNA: TGTGCCAGCAGCGCCAAGGACGGAAAAGAAGCTTTCTTT.

CDR3 protein: CSAGGDAKETQYF. The CDR3 DNA is TGCAGCGCCGGGGGGGACGCAAAAGAGACCCAGTACTTC. The chain combines TRBV20-1 with TRBJ2-5; 8 bases map to TRBD2. Germline V gives CDR1 DFQATT, CDR2 SNEGSKA (reference sequence). The CDR3 is made up of 13 amino acids.

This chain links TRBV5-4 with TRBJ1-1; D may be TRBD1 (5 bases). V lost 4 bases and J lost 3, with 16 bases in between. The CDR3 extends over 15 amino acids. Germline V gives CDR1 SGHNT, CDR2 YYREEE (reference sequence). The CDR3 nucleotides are TGTGCCAGCAGCATCAGGGATCCCGCGGACACTGAAGCTTTCTTT. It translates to CASSIRDPADTEAFF.

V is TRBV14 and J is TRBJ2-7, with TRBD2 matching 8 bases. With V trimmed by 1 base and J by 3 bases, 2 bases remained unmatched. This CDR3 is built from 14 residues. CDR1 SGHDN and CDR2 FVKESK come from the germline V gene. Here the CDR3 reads CASSQVRGGYEQYF. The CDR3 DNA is TGTGCCAGCAGCCAAGTCCGGGGGGGCTACGAGCAGTACTTC.

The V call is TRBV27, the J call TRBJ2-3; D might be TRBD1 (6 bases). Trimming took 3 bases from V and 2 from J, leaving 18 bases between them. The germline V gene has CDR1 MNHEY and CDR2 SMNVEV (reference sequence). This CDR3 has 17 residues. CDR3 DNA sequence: TGTGCCAGCAGTTTTCCACCGACAGGACCGAACACAGATACGCAGTATTTT. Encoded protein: CASSFPPTGPNTDTQYF.

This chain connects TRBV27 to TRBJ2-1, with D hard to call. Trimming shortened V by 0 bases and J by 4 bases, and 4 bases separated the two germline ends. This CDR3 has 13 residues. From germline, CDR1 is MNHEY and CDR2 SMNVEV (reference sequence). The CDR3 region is CASSLSQYNEQFF. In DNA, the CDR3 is TGTGCCAGCAGTTTATCACAGTACAATGAGCAGTTCTTC.

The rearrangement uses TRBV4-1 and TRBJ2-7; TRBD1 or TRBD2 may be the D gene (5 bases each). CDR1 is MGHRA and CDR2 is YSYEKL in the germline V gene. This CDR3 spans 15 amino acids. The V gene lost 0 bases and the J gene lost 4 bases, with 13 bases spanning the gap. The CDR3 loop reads CASSQELRGSYEQYF. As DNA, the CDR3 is TGCGCCAGCAGCCAAGAGCTGAGGGGCTCGTACGAGCAGTACTTC.

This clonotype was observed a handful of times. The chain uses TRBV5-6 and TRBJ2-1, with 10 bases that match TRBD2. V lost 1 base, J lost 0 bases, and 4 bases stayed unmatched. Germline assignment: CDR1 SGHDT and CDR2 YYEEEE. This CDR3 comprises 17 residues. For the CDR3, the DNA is TGTGCCAGCAGCTTGATGTCTAGCGGGAGCTCCTACAATGAGCAGTTCTTC. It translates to CASSLMSSGSSYNEQFF.